The present T cell receptor beta chain was sequenced within a study of blood T cell repertoires in COVID-19. As for the study in general: COVID-19 samples collected from the United States, Italy and Spain covered acute and convalescent phases.

This clone appeared a few times. The CDR3 spans 16 residues. The V gene's germline CDR1 is SGHTA and CDR2 FQGNSA. Between the trimmed V and J ends, which lost 5 bases and 5 bases, there was a span of 21 bases. As handled by the study authors: Amplification with reference gene primers provided the estimates of nucleated cell counts. Here immunoSEQ multiplex PCR was the method, and the copy in TCRdb shows in-frame clones only, minus some. V and J calls plus clone size are reproduced from that table; the DNA served to infer D and trimming. The repertoire has fewer than 250,000 clones, about 82% of them found once; the top ten carry more than 9%.

This sequence originates from a woman of 80 years or more with acute or convalescent COVID-19. V and J are TRBV7-2 and TRBJ2-5; D not resolved. Input material: peripheral blood. The CDR3 here is CASSLDSPDPRETQYF. CDR3 nucleotides: TGTGCCAGCAGCCTAGACTCTCCAGATCCGCGGGAGACCCAGTACTTC.